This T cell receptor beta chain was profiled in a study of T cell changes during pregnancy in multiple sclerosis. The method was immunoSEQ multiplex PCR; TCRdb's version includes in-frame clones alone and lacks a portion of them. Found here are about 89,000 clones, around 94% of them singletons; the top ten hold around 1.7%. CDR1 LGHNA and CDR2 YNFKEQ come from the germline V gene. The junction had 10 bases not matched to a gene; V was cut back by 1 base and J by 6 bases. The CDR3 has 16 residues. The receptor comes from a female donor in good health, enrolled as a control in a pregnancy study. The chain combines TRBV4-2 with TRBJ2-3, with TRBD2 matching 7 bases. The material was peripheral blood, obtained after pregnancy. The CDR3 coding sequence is TGTGCCAGCAGCCAAGCCCCTGGGCGGGAGTGGGATACGCAGTATTTT. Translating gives CASSQAPGREWDTQYF.